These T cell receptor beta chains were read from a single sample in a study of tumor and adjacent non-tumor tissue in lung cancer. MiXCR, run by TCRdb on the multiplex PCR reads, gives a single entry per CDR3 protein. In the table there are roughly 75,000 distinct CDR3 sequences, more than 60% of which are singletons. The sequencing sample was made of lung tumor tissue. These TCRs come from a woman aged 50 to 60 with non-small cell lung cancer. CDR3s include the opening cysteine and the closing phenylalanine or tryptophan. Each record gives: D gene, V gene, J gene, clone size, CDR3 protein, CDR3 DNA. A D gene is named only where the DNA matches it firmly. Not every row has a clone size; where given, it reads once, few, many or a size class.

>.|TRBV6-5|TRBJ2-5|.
CTCSPLGTFPETQYF
TGTACCTGCAGTCCCCTCGGGACATTTCCAGAGACCCAGTACTTC
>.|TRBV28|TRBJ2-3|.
CASSLRGVSHEGTDAQYF
TGTGCCAGCAGTTTAAGAGGTGTTTCCCACGAGGGCACAGATGCGCAGTATTTT
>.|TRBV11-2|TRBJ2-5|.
CASSREGGKETQYF
TGTGCCAGCAGCCGGGAAGGGGGGAAGGAGACCCAGTACTTC
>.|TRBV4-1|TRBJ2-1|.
CASSPGLTRVRCSYNEQFF
TGCGCCAGCAGCCCGGGACTTACTCGGGTTCGATGCTCCTACAATGAGCAGTTCTTC
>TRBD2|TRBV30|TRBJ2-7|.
CTWSEPPRLARTYEQYF
TGTACCTGGAGTGAACCCCCCCGACTAGCTAGGACCTACGAGCAGTACTTC
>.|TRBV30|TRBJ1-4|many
CAWSVPAGVNEKLFF
TGTGCCTGGAGTGTACCGGCAGGAGTTAATGAAAAACTGTTTTTT
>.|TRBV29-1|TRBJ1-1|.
CSAGGAQDNTEAFF
TGCAGCGCTGGGGGGGCACAAGACAACACTGAAGCTTTCTTT
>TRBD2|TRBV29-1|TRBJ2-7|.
CSVRLAGAGSGSYEQYF
TGCAGCGTTCGCCTGGCGGGAGCGGGGAGTGGCTCCTACGAGCAGTACTTC
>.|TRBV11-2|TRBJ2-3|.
CASTLTEVARGPSTDTEYF
TGTGCCAGCACCCTTACGGAAGTAGCGAGAGGGCCCTCGACAGATACGGAGTATTTT
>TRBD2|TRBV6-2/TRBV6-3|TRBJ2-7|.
CANSYSAGVPYKQYF
TGTGCCAACAGTTACTCGGCGGGAGTCCCCTACAAGCAGTACTTC
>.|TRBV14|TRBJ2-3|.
CASKSAEKTQYF
TGTGCCAGCAAGTCGGCTGAAAAAACGCAGTATTTT
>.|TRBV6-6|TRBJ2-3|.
CASIAHGHTDTQYF
TGTGCCAGCATTGCTCATGGACACACAGATACGCAGTATTTT
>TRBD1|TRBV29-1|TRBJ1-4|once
CSVQLLEDRAREKLLF
TGCAGCGTTCAGCTCCTCGAGGACAGGGCACGGGAAAAACTGCTTTTT
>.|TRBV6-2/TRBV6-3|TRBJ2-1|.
CVSSPRDGSYNEQFF
TGTGTCAGCAGCCCCCGGGACGGCTCCTACAATGAGCAGTTCTTC
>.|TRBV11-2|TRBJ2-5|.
CTSILNGVQETRYF
TGTACCAGCATCTTAAACGGAGTTCAAGAGACCCGGTACTTC
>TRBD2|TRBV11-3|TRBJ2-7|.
CADSLDGTSGFYERYF
TGTGCCGACAGCTTAGATGGGACTAGCGGATTTTATGAGCGGTACTTC
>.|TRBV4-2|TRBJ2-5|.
CASNQAGTWSEETQYF
TGTGCCAGCAACCAAGCCGGGACATGGAGCGAAGAGACCCAGTACTTC
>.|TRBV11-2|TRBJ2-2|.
CVSKTSRGHDRELFF
TGTGTCAGCAAGACTTCACGGGGGCACGACAGGGAGCTGTTTTTT
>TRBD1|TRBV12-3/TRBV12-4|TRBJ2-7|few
CASSLIGQGGSKQYF
TGTGCCAGCAGTTTAATTGGACAGGGTGGGTCCAAGCAGTACTTC
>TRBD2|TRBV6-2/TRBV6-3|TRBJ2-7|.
CASSYSAGVHYEQYF
TGTGCCAGCAGTTACTCGGCGGGAGTCCACTACGAGCAATACTTC
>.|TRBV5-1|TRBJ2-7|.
CASSLTRDHVVGRSPSSYEQYF
TGCGCCAGCAGCTTAACCAGGGACCACGTCGTCGGACGGTCACCCAGCTCCTACGAGCAGTACTTC
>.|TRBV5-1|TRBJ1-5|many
CASSVGAGAQPQHF
TGCGCCAGCAGCGTGGGGGCGGGGGCCCAGCCCCAGCATTTT
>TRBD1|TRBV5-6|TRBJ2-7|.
CASSLWDGTGTYERYF
TGTGCAAGCAGCCTCTGGGACGGGACAGGGACATACGAGCGGTACTTC
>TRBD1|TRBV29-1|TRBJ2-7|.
CSVEAHGTGDTREQYF
TGCAGCGTTGAAGCCCACGGGACAGGGGATACTAGGGAGCAGTACTTT
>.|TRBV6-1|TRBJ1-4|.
CVSSEARGTGNEKLFF
TGTGTCAGCAGTGAAGCGAGGGGGACCGGTAATGAAAAACTGTTTTTT
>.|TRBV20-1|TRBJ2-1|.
CSARTRTGAIEQLF
TGCAGTGCTAGGACCAGGACGGGGGCCATTGAGCAGCTCTTC